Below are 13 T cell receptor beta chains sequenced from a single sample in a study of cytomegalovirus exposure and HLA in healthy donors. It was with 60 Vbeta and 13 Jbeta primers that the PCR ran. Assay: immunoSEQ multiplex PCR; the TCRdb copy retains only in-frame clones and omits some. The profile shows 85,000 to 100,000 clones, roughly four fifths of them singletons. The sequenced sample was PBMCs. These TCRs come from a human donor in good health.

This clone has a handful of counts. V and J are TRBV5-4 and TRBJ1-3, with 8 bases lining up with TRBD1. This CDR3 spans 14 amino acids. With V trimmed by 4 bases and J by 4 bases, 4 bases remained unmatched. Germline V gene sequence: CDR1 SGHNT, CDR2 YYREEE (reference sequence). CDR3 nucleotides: TGTGCCAGCAGCCCGACAGGGGCCGGAAACACCATATATTTT. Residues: CASSPTGAGNTIYF.

CDR3 region: CASSSGGRTFTDTQYF. CDR3 nucleotides: TGCGCCAGCAGCTCCGGAGGGAGGACATTCACAGATACGCAGTATTTT. J is TRBJ2-3 and V is TRBV5-1; a weak D match, TRBD2 (6 bases). Trimming pared 3 bases from V and 2 bases from J, leaving 16 bases between. Germline V lookup: CDR1 SGHRS, CDR2 YFSETQ. This CDR3 has 16 amino acids.

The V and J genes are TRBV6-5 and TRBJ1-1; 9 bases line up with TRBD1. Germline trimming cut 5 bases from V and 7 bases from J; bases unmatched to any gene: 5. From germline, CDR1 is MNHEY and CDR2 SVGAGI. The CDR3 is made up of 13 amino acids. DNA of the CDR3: TGTGCCAGCAGTCTACAGGGGGCAATTGAAGCTTTCTTT. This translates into CASSLQGAIEAFF.

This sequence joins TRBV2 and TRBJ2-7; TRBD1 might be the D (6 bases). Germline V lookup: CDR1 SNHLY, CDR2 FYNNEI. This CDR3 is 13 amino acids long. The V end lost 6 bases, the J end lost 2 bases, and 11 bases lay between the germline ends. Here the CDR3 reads CASRTGQTYEQYF. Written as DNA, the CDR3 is TGTGCCAGCAGGACCGGACAGACCTACGAGCAGTACTTC.

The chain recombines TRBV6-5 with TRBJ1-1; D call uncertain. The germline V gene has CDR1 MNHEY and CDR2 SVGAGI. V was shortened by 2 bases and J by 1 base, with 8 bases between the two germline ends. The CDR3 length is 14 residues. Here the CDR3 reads CASSYNRGNTEAFF. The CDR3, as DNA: TGTGCCAGCAGTTACAATCGGGGGAACACTGAAGCTTTCTTT.

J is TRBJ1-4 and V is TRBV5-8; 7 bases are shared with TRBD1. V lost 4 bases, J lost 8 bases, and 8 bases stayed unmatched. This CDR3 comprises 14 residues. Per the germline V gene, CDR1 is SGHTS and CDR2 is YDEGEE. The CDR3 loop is CASSRDSNSEKLFF. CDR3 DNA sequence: TGTGCCAGCAGCCGGGACAGTAACTCGGAAAAACTGTTTTTT.

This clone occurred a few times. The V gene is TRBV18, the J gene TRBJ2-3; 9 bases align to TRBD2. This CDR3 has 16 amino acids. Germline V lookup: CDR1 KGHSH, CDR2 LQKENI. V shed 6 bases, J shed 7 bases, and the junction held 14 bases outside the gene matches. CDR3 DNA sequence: TGTGCCAGCTCCCGTATGCAGCGGGGGGCCGGGAATACGCAGTATTTT. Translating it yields CASSRMQRGAGNTQYF.

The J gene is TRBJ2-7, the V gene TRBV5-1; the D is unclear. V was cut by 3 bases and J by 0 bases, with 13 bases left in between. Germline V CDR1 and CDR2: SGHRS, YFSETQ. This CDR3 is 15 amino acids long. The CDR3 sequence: CASSSGDRSSYEQYF. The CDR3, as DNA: TGCGCCAGCAGCTCCGGAGACCGAAGCTCCTACGAGCAGTACTTC.

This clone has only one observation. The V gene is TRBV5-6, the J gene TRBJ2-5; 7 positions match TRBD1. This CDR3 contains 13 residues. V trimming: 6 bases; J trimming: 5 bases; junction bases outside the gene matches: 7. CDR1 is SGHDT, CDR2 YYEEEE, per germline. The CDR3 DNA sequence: TGTGCCAGCACCACAGGGGTGGAGGAGACCCAGTACTTC. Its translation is CASTTGVEETQYF.

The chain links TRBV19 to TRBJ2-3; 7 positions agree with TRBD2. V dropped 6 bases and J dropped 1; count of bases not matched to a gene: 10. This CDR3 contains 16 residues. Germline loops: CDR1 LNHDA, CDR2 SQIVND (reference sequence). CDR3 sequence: CASRLTGLLGTDTQYF. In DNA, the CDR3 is TGTGCCAGTAGGCTGACGGGACTACTCGGCACAGATACGCAGTATTTT. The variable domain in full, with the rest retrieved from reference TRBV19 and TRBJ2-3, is DGGITQSPKYLFRKEGQNVTLSCEQNLNHDAMYWYRQDPGQGLRLIYYSQIVNDFQKGDIAEGYSVSREKKESFPLTVTSAQKNPTAFYLCASRLTGLLGTDTQYFGPGTRLTVL.

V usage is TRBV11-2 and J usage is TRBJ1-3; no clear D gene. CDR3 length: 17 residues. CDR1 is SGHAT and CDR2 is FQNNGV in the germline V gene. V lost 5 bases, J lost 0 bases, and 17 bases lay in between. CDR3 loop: CASSPLGAGNSGNTIYF. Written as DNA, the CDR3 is TGTGCCAGCAGCCCGTTAGGCGCCGGGAACTCTGGAAACACCATATATTTT.

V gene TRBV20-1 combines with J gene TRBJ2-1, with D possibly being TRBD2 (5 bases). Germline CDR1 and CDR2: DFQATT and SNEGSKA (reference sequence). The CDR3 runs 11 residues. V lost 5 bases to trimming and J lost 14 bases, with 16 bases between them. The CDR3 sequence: CSALFRDSKFF. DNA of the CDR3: TGCAGTGCTCTGTTCCGGGATTCTAAGTTCTTC.

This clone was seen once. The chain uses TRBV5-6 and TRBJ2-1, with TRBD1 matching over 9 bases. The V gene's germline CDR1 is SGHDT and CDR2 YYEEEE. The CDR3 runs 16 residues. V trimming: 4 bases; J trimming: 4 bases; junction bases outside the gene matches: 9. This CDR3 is CASSLLRGQGYNEQFF. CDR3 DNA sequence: TGTGCCAGCAGCCTACTTAGGGGACAGGGATACAATGAGCAGTTCTTC. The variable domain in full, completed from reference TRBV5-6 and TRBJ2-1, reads DAGVTQSPTHLIKTRGQQVTLRCSPKSGHDTVSWYQQALGQGPQFIFQYYEEEERQRGNFPDRFSGHQFPNYSSELNVNALLLGDSALYLCASSLLRGQGYNEQFFGPGTRLTVL.